This T cell receptor beta chain was identified during a study of control samples from healthy donors and cancer patients. The CDR3 loop spans 13 amino acids. Trimming at V came to 5 bases and at J to 5 bases, leaving 3 bases not matched to a gene. Clones were sequenced by immunoSEQ multiplex PCR, and TCRdb holds only the in-frame ones, with some missing. The repertoire has approximately 160,000 clones, 91% of them found once; the top ten carry about 2.1%. The sequenced sample consisted of blood. The receptor comes from a woman aged 35 to 49 in good health. V gene TRBV12-3 or TRBV12-4 combines with J gene TRBJ1-2; 9 nucleotides align to TRBD1. CDR3 sequence (DNA): TGTGCCAGCAGTAAGGACAGGGGATATGGCTACACCTTC. It codes for CASSKDRGYGYTF.